Following are 20 T cell receptor beta chains from one sample sequenced in a study of control samples from healthy donors and cancer patients. The protocol was immunoSEQ multiplex PCR, while the TCRdb copy is restricted to in-frame clones and leaves out a portion. The sample yields about 170,000 clones, roughly 89% seen once. The source material was blood. All receptors derive from a young woman in good health.

This rearrangement joins TRBV9 to TRBJ2-1; tentative D call: TRBD1 (5 bases). The CDR3 has 15 residues. Germline assignment: CDR1 SGDLS and CDR2 YYNGEE. Trimming cost V 0 bases and J 1 base, with 8 bases left between them. The CDR3 nucleotides are TGTGCCAGCAGCGTAGCAGGGCTATCCTACAATGAGCAGTTCTTC. This codes for CASSVAGLSYNEQFF.

The chain uses TRBV5-4 and TRBJ2-3; D gene ambiguous. The CDR3 contains 13 residues. With 5 bases removed from V and 2 bases from J, the gap between germline ends came to 9 bases. CDR1 is SGHNT, CDR2 YYREEE, per germline (reference sequence). The CDR3 DNA follows: TGTGCCAGCAGGGTGGGTTACACAGATACGCAGTATTTT. It encodes CASRVGYTDTQYF.

The chain recombines TRBV15 with TRBJ1-2; D remains unclear. Trimming took off 0 bases at V and 2 bases at J, with 10 bases between the two ends. Germline V gene data show CDR1 as LNHNV and CDR2 as YYDKDF (reference sequence). The CDR3 spans 15 residues. CDR3 bases: TGTGCCACCAGCAGAGATCAATGGTCCAACTATGGCTACACCTTC. Its protein product is CATSRDQWSNYGYTF.

The J gene is TRBJ2-7, the V gene TRBV6-1, with 9 bases identical to TRBD2. The CDR3 runs to 15 residues. With V trimmed by 0 bases and J by 2 bases, 2 bases remained unmatched. CDR1 and CDR2 from the germline V gene are MNHNS and SASEGT. The CDR3 sequence: CASSEASGGPYEQYF. CDR3 coding DNA: TGTGCCAGCAGTGAAGCTAGCGGGGGTCCCTACGAGCAGTACTTC.

Only one count was recorded for this clone. This chain links TRBV12-5 with TRBJ2-1, with TRBD2 matching 9 bases. The CDR3 sequence is 13 residues long. The V gene's germline CDR1 is LGHNT and CDR2 FRNRAP. V was clipped by 4 bases and J by 8 bases; unmatched bases: 3. In nucleotides, the CDR3 is TGTGCTAGTGGTTATGCGGGAGGGTATGAGCAGTTCTTC. Translated: CASGYAGGYEQFF.

CDR3 loop: CASSPQRGALQETQYF. The CDR3 nucleotides are TGTGCCAGCTCACCACAGCGGGGAGCACTCCAAGAGACCCAGTACTTC. The chain couples TRBV18 to TRBJ2-5; TRBD2 agrees at 7 bases. The V segment lost 1 base and the J segment 1 base; nucleotides outside the gene matches: 6. The CDR3 runs to 16 residues. Germline lookup yields CDR1 KGHSH and CDR2 LQKENI. Combining the CDR3 with reference TRBV18 and TRBJ2-5 gives the whole variable domain NAGVMQNPRHLVRRRGQEARLRCSPMKGHSHVYWYRQLPEEGLKFMVYLQKENIIDESGMPKERFSAEFPKEGPSILRIQQVVRGDSAAYFCASSPQRGALQETQYFGPGTRLLVL.

CDR3 loop: CASSVGVSSYNEQFF. In DNA form, the CDR3 reads TGTGCCAGCAGCGTAGGGGTGAGCTCCTACAATGAGCAGTTCTTC. The gene calls are TRBV9 and TRBJ2-1; no definite D call. The CDR3 has 15 amino acids. The germline gives CDR1 SGDLS, CDR2 YYNGEE. With 0 bases removed from V and 0 bases from J, the gap between germline ends came to 7 bases.

The V call is TRBV11-2, the J call TRBJ2-7; 11 positions agree with TRBD2. Germline assignment: CDR1 SGHAT and CDR2 FQNNGV. The CDR3 runs to 14 residues. Trimming removed 5 bases from V and 2 bases from J; junction bases left unmatched: 2. The CDR3, as DNA: TGTGCCAGCAGCCGACTAGCGGGACCCTACGAGCAGTACTTC. Translating gives CASSRLAGPYEQYF.

This clone was observed once. This chain connects TRBV5-8 to TRBJ2-1; D call uncertain. Germline assignment: CDR1 SGHTS and CDR2 YDEGEE. The CDR3 is 14 residues long. Between the trimmed V and J ends, which lost 0 bases and 4 bases, there was a span of 8 bases. CDR3 amino acids: CASSLGDLYNEQFF. CDR3 bases: TGTGCCAGCAGCTTGGGCGATCTATACAATGAGCAGTTCTTC.

The J gene is TRBJ1-1, the V gene TRBV7-2; D is possibly TRBD1 (6 bases). CDR3 length equals 15 residues. Germline values: CDR1 SGHTA, CDR2 FQGNSA. V was shortened by 3 bases and J by 1 base, with 12 bases between the two germline ends. The CDR3 loop is CASSFRGAGNTEAFF. For the CDR3, the DNA is TGTGCCAGCAGCTTTCGGGGGGCGGGGAACACTGAAGCTTTCTTT.

The rearrangement joins TRBV5-1 to TRBJ2-3; 12 bases agree with TRBD2. The length of the CDR3 is 16 residues. Trimming cost V 0 bases and J 1 base; bases outside gene matches: 0. Germline V gene lookup returns CDR1 SGHRS and CDR2 YFSETQ. CDR3 coding DNA: TGCGCCAGCAGCTTGGCTAGCGGGGGGGGCACAGATACGCAGTATTTT. Amino acid sequence: CASSLASGGGTDTQYF.

The chain is built from TRBV4-3 and TRBJ1-4; 9 bases map to TRBD1. CDR1 and CDR2 (germline): LGHNA, YSLEER. The CDR3 loop spans 18 amino acids. V trimming: 0 bases; J trimming: 7 bases; junction bases outside the gene matches: 12. The CDR3 reads CASSQDMNRGHRGEKLFF. The CDR3 DNA sequence: TGCGCCAGCAGCCAAGATATGAACAGGGGGCACAGGGGTGAAAAACTGTTTTTT.

The chain recombines TRBV28 with TRBJ1-2; D is perhaps TRBD1 (6 bases). Germline V gives CDR1 MDHEN, CDR2 SYDVKM. V gave up 1 base and J gave up 2 bases, with 11 bases separating them. CDR3 length: 15 residues. CDR3 loop: CASSLYGTNNYGYTF. The CDR3, as DNA: TGTGCCAGCAGTTTATATGGGACAAACAACTATGGCTACACCTTC.

The chain carries TRBV28 and TRBJ1-3, with TRBD1 identical over 7 bases. The CDR3 contains 13 residues. The V gene end was trimmed by 6 bases and the J gene end by 1 base; junction bases not matched to a gene: 0. The germline CDR1 and CDR2 sequences are MDHEN and SYDVKM. The CDR3 DNA follows: TGTGCCAGCAGACAGGGGTCTGGAAACACCATATATTTT. Protein: CASRQGSGNTIYF.

The gene calls are TRBV6-1 and TRBJ2-1; 10 bases match TRBD2. This CDR3 comprises 15 residues. The ends lost 1 base at V and 7 bases at J; junction bases unmatched: 4. The V gene's germline CDR1 is MNHNS and CDR2 SASEGT. The CDR3 DNA reads as TGTGCCAGCAGTGAAGAGGCTAGCGGGGGTAATGAGCAGTTCTTC. It is translated as CASSEEASGGNEQFF.

The chain couples TRBV13 to TRBJ1-3, with no clear D. Germline V gives CDR1 PRHDT, CDR2 FYEKMQ (reference sequence). V was clipped by 5 bases and J by 2 bases, with 13 bases between them. This CDR3 has 15 amino acids. The DNA of the CDR3 is TGTGCCAGCAGCCCTCTTCCAGGCCCTGGAAACACCATATATTTT. Protein product: CASSPLPGPGNTIYF.

The chain has TRBV5-6 and TRBJ2-3, with a tentative D call TRBD1 (5 bases). Germline CDR1 is SGHDT and CDR2 is YYEEEE. V was clipped by 0 bases and J by 4 bases, with 15 bases between them. The CDR3 covers 16 residues. CDR3 loop: CASSLGRQGVADTQYF. The DNA of the CDR3 is TGTGCCAGCAGCTTGGGCAGACAAGGGGTGGCAGATACGCAGTATTTT.

The chain recombines TRBV18 with TRBJ2-7; 13 bases fit TRBD2. The germline V gene encodes CDR1 KGHSH and CDR2 LQKENI. This CDR3 spans 15 amino acids. The ends lost 6 bases at V and 7 bases at J; junction bases unmatched: 9. The CDR3 spells CASSPTSGGGREQYF. The CDR3 DNA follows: TGTGCCAGCTCCCCCACTAGCGGGGGGGGTCGGGAGCAGTACTTC.

The rearrangement uses TRBV24-1 and TRBJ1-1; D is perhaps TRBD1 (5 bases). The length of the CDR3 is 13 residues. Germline CDR1 reads KGHDR; CDR2 reads SFDVKD. Between the trimmed V and J ends, which lost 4 bases and 3 bases, there was a span of 8 bases. CDR3 protein: CATSDWDYTEAFF. The CDR3 nucleotides are TGTGCCACCAGTGACTGGGACTACACTGAAGCTTTCTTT.

This rearrangement joins TRBV6-4 to TRBJ1-5, with D perhaps matching TRBD1 (5 bases). The CDR3 runs 13 residues. Per the germline V gene, CDR1 is MRHNA and CDR2 is SNTAGT. With 3 bases removed from V and 4 bases from J, the gap between germline ends came to 7 bases. The CDR3 spells CASSEEGNQPQHF. In DNA, the CDR3 is TGTGCCAGCAGTGAGGAGGGGAATCAGCCCCAGCATTTT.